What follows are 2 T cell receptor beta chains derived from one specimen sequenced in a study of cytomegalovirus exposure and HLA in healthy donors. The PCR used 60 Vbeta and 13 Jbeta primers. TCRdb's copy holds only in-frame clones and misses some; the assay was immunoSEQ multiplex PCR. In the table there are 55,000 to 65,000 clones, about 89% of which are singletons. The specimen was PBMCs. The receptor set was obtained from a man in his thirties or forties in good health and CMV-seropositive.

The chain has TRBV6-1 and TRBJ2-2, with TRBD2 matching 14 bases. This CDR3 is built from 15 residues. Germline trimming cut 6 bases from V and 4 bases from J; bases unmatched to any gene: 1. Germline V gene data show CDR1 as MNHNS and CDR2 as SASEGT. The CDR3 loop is CASSGTSGGTGELFF. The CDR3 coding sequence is TGTGCCAGCAGCGGGACTAGCGGGGGCACCGGGGAGCTGTTTTTT.

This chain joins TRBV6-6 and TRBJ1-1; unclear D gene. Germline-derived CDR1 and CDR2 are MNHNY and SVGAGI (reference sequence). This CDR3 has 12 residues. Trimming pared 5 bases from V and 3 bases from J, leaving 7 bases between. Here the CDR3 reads CASSAGYTEAFF. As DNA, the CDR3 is TGTGCCAGCAGTGCGGGGTACACTGAAGCTTTCTTT.